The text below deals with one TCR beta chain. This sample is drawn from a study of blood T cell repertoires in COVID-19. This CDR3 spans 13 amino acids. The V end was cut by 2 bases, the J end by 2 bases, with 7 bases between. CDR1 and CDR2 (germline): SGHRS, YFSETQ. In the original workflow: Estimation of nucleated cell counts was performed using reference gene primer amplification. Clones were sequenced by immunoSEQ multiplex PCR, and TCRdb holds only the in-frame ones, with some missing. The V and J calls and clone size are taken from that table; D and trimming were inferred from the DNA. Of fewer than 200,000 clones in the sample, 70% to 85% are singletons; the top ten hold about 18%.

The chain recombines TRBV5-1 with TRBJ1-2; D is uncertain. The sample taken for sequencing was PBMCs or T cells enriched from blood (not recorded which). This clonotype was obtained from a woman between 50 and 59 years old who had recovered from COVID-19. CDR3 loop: CASSLAKNYGYTF. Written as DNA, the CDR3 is TGCGCCAGCAGCTTAGCTAAAAACTATGGCTACACCTTC.